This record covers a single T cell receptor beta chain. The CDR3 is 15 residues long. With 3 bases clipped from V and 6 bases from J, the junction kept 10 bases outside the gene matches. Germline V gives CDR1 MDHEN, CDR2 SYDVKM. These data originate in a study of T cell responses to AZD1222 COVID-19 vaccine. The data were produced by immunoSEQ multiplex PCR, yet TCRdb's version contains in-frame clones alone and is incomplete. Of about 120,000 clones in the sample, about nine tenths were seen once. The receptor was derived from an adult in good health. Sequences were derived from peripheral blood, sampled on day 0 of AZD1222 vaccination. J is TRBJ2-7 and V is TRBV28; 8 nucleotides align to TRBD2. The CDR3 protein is CASSFGGAGPTEQYF. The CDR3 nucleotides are TGTGCCAGCAGTTTCGGGGGGGCGGGGCCGACCGAGCAGTACTTC.